This is a list of T cell receptor beta chains from one sample in a study of blood T cell repertoires in COVID-19. Sequenced by immunoSEQ multiplex PCR; TCRdb stores in-frame clones only, minus some. Of 200,000 to 250,000 clones listed, around 84% are singletons. The specimen was peripheral blood. These receptor sequences come from a man between 45 and 60 years old with active or convalescent COVID-19. Each CDR3 is given with its conserved first and last residue. D genes are given only for firm matches.

j_call d_call v_call cdr3_nt cdr3_aa
TRBJ2-2 NA TRBV11-1 TGTGCCAGCAGCTCGCTCGGGACTTTGAACACCGGGGAGCTGTTTTTT CASSSLGTLNTGELFF
TRBJ1-4 NA TRBV7-9 TGTGCCTTCGGAGGGGATGGAGGACTGTTTTTT CAFGGDGGLFF
TRBJ2-3 NA TRBV27 TGTGCCAGCACTAATCCGGGCACAGATACGCAGTATTTT CASTNPGTDTQYF
TRBJ2-3 NA TRBV5-4 TGTGCCAGCAGCTTGTCCGGAGATACGCAGTATTTT CASSLSGDTQYF
TRBJ1-1 NA TRBV4-2 TGTGCCAGCAGCCAAGGCGTGGGCGCGGGTGAAGCTTTCTTT CASSQGVGAGEAFF
TRBJ2-1 TRBD2 TRBV19 TGTGCCAGTAGTATATCGGCTAGCGGGTGGAGGGAGCAGTTCTTC CASSISASGWREQFF
TRBJ2-3 NA TRBV4-1 TGCGCCAGCAGCCCACAGGGAACAAGCACAGATACGCAGTATTTT CASSPQGTSTDTQYF
TRBJ1-3 NA TRBV4-3 TGCGCCAGCAGCCACCAAGCAAGCTCTGGAAACACCATATATTTT CASSHQASSGNTIYF
TRBJ2-7 NA TRBV5-1 TGCGCCAGCAGCCGTACGGGTAGCTCCTACGAGCAGTACTTC CASSRTGSSYEQYF
TRBJ1-1 NA TRBV21-1 TGTGCCAGCAGCAAAGGGGTAGCGTGGACTGAAGCTTTCTTT CASSKGVAWTEAFF
TRBJ2-2 NA TRBV11-1 TGTGCCAGCAGCTTAGCGAACGACGGAGGTGTGCCCGGGGAGCTGTTTTTT CASSLANDGGVPGELFF
TRBJ2-2 TRBD1 TRBV7-9 TGTGCCAGCAACTTTGGACAGGGGGCTGCCGGGGAGCTGTTTTTT CASNFGQGAAGELFF
TRBJ2-3 NA TRBV2 TGTGCCAGCAGTGATAATGGCCGCCAGAGCACAGATACGCAGTATTTT CASSDNGRQSTDTQYF
TRBJ1-5 NA TRBV3-1/TRBV3-2 TGTGCCAGCAGCCAGTACGGAGCCCCCAATCAGCCCCAGCATTTT CASSQYGAPNQPQHF
TRBJ2-5 TRBD1 TRBV15 TGTGCCACCAGCAGAGCCCCGACAGGGATTGGGGAGACCCAGTACTTC CATSRAPTGIGETQYF
TRBJ1-2 NA TRBV20-1 TGCAGTGCTAGTGCCCGGCAGGACTATGGCTACACCTTC CSASARQDYGYTF
TRBJ2-4 NA TRBV4-1 TGCGCCAGCAGGGACTTCGCCAAAAACATTCAGTACTTC CASRDFAKNIQYF
TRBJ2-1 TRBD2 TRBV3-1/TRBV3-2 TGTGCCAGCAGCCAAGGACTAGCGGGAGGGCGGAGGTATGAGCAGTTCTTC CASSQGLAGGRRYEQFF